This TCR beta chain was captured by sequencing in a study of OX40 agonist ivuxolimab in advanced cancers. At the level of the study: In this trial design, patients received ivuxolimab intravenously at 0.01 to 10 mg/kg every 2 weeks.

This clone appeared once. Its matching antigen is unknown. Study observations and caveats: Low normalized T-cell clonal expansion also characterized some of the nonresponders. In the 0.1 to 3.0 mg/kg range, CD4+ and CD8+ blood T cells had expanded clonally by week 6.

Data came from immunoSEQ multiplex PCR; TCRdb stores just in-frame clones and leaves some out. The profile shows under 85,000 clones, almost 85% of them singletons. Patients were ineligible given autoimmune disease history or systemic immunosuppression. Per germline, CDR1 SGHNT and CDR2 YYREEE (reference sequence). The trim removed 4 bases at V and 5 bases at J, leaving 7 bases unmatched. The CDR3 spans 15 residues. The sequenced sample was CD4+ or CD8+ T cells sorted from blood, obtained in a trial of the OX40 agonist ivuxolimab. The chain couples TRBV5-4 to TRBJ2-5; 11 bases agree with TRBD1. This sequence originates from an adult with an advanced solid tumor such as melanoma, head and neck, liver or kidney cancer. The chain's CDR3 is CASSQGQGVGETQYF. In nucleotides, the CDR3 is TGTGCCAGCAGCCAGGGACAGGGGGTTGGGGAGACCCAGTACTTC. The entire variable domain, with the rest obtained from reference TRBV5-4 and TRBJ2-5, is as follows: ETGVTQSPTHLIKTRGQQVTLRCSSQSGHNTVSWYQQALGQGPQFIFQYYREEENGRGNFPPRFSGLQFPNYSSELNVNALELDDSALYLCASSQGQGVGETQYFGPGTRLLVL.